This entry describes one T cell receptor beta chain. TCRdb reanalysed the RT-PCR reads using MiXCR and keeps one entry per CDR3 protein. The repertoire includes 900,000 to 1,000,000 distinct CDR3 sequences, 15% to 20% of them detected once, and 6% sits in the top ten. This record belongs to a study of patients and donors after allogeneic stem cell transplantation. The sample consisted of blood, either unsorted or a sorted T cell fraction (not recorded which). The sequence came from a human donor who was either an allogeneic HSCT recipient or a stem cell or donor lymphocyte infusion donor (not recorded which). It is not recorded whose cells these are; they may come from a transplant donor.

CDR3 amino acids: CASSTPFRDRRSYEQYF. The CDR3 DNA is TGTGCCAGCAGTACCCCCTTCCGGGACAGGCGATCCTACGAGCAGTACTTC. The V and J genes are TRBV6-1 and TRBJ2-7, with 8 nucleotides matching TRBD1. The CDR3 loop spans 17 amino acids. V shed 5 bases and J 1 base; nucleotides not matched to a gene: 13. Germline-derived CDR1 and CDR2 are MNHNS and SASEGT.